The rows below give T cell receptor beta chains drawn from one sample of a study of T cell repertoires in cytomegalovirus infection. TCRdb independently ran MiXCR on the reads; one entry per CDR3 protein. The sample contains 230,000 or so distinct CDR3 sequences, over 15% of which appear only once. Sequenced material: CD8+ T cells from PBMCs. All receptors come from a human donor in good health (CMV status not recorded). Some clones in this sample may be carry-over from other donors' samples. CDR3s include the opening cysteine and the closing phenylalanine or tryptophan. D genes are given only for firm matches. Clone size is shown for a subset of rows, as once, few, many or a class of expanded clone.

d_call j_call v_call clone_size cdr3_nt cdr3_aa
- TRBJ2-1 TRBV12-3/TRBV12-4 many TGTGCCAGCAGTTTGGAGCAGGACAATGAGCAGTTCTTC CASSLEQDNEQFF
- TRBJ2-7 TRBV19 few TGTGCCAGTAGTCCCTCACTCGCAGTTTCTTCCTACGAGCAGTACTTC CASSPSLAVSSYEQYF
- TRBJ2-1 TRBV7-8 many TGTGCCAGCAGCCCACCTCGACAGGTACGGGATGAGCAGTTCTTC CASSPPRQVRDEQFF
- TRBJ2-1 TRBV4-1 many TGCGCCAGCAGCCACGGCGATGGTGAGCAGTTCTTC CASSHGDGEQFF
TRBD1 TRBJ2-1 TRBV4-3 few TGCGCCAGCAGCCAATCTTCGACAGGGAACAATGAGCAGTTCTTC CASSQSSTGNNEQFF
- TRBJ2-7 TRBV12-3/TRBV12-4 few TGTGCCAGCATCACCTTAGGAGGGGGCTGGGTAAACGAGCAGTACTTC CASITLGGGWVNEQYF
TRBD1 TRBJ2-1 TRBV19 few TGTGCCAGTAGTAGGCCGGGGACAGGCCACAATGAGCAGTTCTTC CASSRPGTGHNEQFF
TRBD1 TRBJ2-1 TRBV6-1 many TGTGCCAGCAGGAATGGACAGGGAAATGAGCAGTTCTTC CASRNGQGNEQFF
- TRBJ2-7 TRBV28 - TGTGCCAGCAGTTTAAACCAGGGCTACGAGCAGTACTTC CASSLNQGYEQYF
- TRBJ1-1 TRBV6-6 many TGTGCCAGCAGCCCCTTTCTCGGTATGGAGAACACTGAAGCTTTCTTT CASSPFLGMENTEAFF
- TRBJ2-7 TRBV4-1 few TGCGCCAGCAGCCCCGTACAGGGTAACGAGCAGTACTTC CASSPVQGNEQYF